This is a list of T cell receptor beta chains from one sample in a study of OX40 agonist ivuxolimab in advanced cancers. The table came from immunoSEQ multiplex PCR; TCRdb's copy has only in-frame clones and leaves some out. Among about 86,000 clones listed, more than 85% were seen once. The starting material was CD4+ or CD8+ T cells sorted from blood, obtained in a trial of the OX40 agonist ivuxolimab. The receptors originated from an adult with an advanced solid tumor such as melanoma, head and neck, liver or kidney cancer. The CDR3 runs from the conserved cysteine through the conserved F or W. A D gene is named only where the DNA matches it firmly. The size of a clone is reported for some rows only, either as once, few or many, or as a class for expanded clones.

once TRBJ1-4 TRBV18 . CASSAVVEKLFF TGTGCCAGCTCAGCAGTAGTAGAAAAACTGTTTTTT
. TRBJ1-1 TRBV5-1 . CASIGVNEGPNEAFF TGCGCCAGCATAGGGGTTAATGAGGGCCCCAATGAAGCTTTCTTT
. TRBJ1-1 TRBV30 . CAWTIGGKLTEAFF TGTGCCTGGACCATTGGAGGGAAGTTAACTGAAGCTTTCTTT
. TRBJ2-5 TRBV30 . CAWSPQLAFQETQYF TGTGCCTGGAGTCCCCAACTAGCTTTTCAAGAGACCCAGTACTTC
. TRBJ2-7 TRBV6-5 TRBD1 CASSAGGSPYEQYF TGTGCCAGCTCTGCAGGGGGCTCTCCCTACGAGCAGTACTTC
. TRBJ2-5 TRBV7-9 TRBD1 CASRRRTGVETQYF TGTGCCAGCAGACGAAGAACAGGGGTAGAGACCCAGTACTTC
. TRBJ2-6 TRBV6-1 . CASSGTGGAPGANVLTF TGTGCCAGCAGTGGAACCGGAGGGGCCCCTGGGGCCAACGTCCTGACTTTC
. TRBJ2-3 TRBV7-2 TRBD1 CASSTRTGTSTDTQYF TGTGCCAGCAGCACCCGGACAGGGACTAGCACAGATACGCAGTATTTT
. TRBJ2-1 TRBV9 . CATSRVQGPTNEQFF TGTGCCACCTCCCGGGTCCAGGGTCCCACCAATGAGCAGTTCTTC
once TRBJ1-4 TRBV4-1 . CASSQPIGTENEKLFF TGCGCCAGCAGCCAACCCATAGGGACCGAAAATGAAAAACTGTTTTTT
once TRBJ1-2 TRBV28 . CASSLSGSSNGYTF TGTGCCAGCAGTCTTTCAGGGAGCTCGAATGGCTACACCTTC
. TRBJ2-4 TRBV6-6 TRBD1 CASSRLGQGAKNIQYF TGTGCCAGCAGCCGACTTGGACAGGGGGCCAAAAACATTCAGTACTTC